The table lists the clone carrying this T cell receptor (beta chain) with a count of one. The sample belongs to a study of post-analysis software for immune sequencing data. The TCR beta cDNA libraries carried unique molecular identifiers. TCRdb re-derived calls from the PCR reads in MiXCR, one entry per CDR3 protein. Seen here are about 820,000 distinct CDR3 sequences, around 50% observed once, and the top ten hold approximately 4.2%. This TCR was sampled from a girl between 10 and 17 years old with multiple sclerosis. The source material was blood.

The CDR3 loop reads CASSLELGGYNQPQHF. The CDR3 DNA follows: TGTGCCAGCAGTTTAGAATTAGGCGGTTACAATCAGCCCCAGCATTTT. The gene calls are TRBV12-3 or TRBV12-4 and TRBJ1-5; D unclear. V lost 1 base to trimming and J lost 3 bases, with 13 bases between them. This CDR3 region has 16 residues.